This is a list of T cell receptor beta chains from one sample in a study of OX40 agonist ivuxolimab in advanced cancers. Method: immunoSEQ multiplex PCR; TCRdb's copy keeps in-frame clones and lacks some. The sample holds around 60,000 clones, 82% seen once. The sample was CD4+ or CD8+ T cells sorted from blood, taken in a trial of the OX40 agonist ivuxolimab. Source of these receptors: an adult with an advanced solid tumor such as melanoma, head and neck, liver or kidney cancer. Both conserved end residues are part of each CDR3. The order of the fields is V gene, D gene, clone size, J gene, CDR3 length, CDR3 DNA, CDR3 protein. The D gene is left open where the match is weak. Part of the rows lack a size; the others show once, few, many or a class for expanded clones.

v_gene: TRBV5-4; d_gene: -; abundance: -; j_gene: TRBJ1-5; len: 16; CDR3nt: TGTGCCAGCTCTCGCAGGGGCGGCGGGAGCAATCAGCCCCAGCATTTT; CDR3aa: CASSRRGGGSNQPQHF
v_gene: TRBV7-9; d_gene: TRBD1; abundance: -; j_gene: TRBJ1-4; len: 16; CDR3nt: TGTGCCAGCAGCTCAATTGAGACAGGGGGCGGGAAAAAACTGTTTTTT; CDR3aa: CASSSIETGGGKKLFF
v_gene: TRBV5-1; d_gene: -; abundance: -; j_gene: TRBJ2-2; len: 15; CDR3nt: TGCGCCAGCAGCTTGATGTCAGGGGTCACCGGGGAGCTGTTTTTT; CDR3aa: CASSLMSGVTGELFF
v_gene: TRBV30; d_gene: -; abundance: -; j_gene: TRBJ2-6; len: 12; CDR3nt: TGTGCCTGGACCCCCGGGGCCAACGTCCTGACTTTC; CDR3aa: CAWTPGANVLTF
v_gene: TRBV6-6; d_gene: -; abundance: -; j_gene: TRBJ2-7; len: 14; CDR3nt: TGTGCCAGCAGAGCCGGGACAATCTCCTACGAGCAGTACTTC; CDR3aa: CASRAGTISYEQYF
v_gene: TRBV2; d_gene: -; abundance: -; j_gene: TRBJ1-5; len: 14; CDR3nt: TGTGCCAGCAGGGGATTATATAGCAATCAGCCCCAGCATTTT; CDR3aa: CASRGLYSNQPQHF
v_gene: TRBV7-2; d_gene: -; abundance: -; j_gene: TRBJ2-5; len: 14; CDR3nt: TGTGCCAGCACCAGCGACCTGTTTTTGGAGACCCAGTACTTC; CDR3aa: CASTSDLFLETQYF
v_gene: TRBV6-5; d_gene: TRBD2; abundance: once; j_gene: TRBJ2-1; len: 14; CDR3nt: TGTGCCAGCAGTTACCTAGCGGGCTACAATGAGCAGTTCTTC; CDR3aa: CASSYLAGYNEQFF
v_gene: TRBV7-9; d_gene: -; abundance: -; j_gene: TRBJ2-7; len: 12; CDR3nt: TGTGCCAGCAGCTTATCTACCTACGAGCAGTACTTC; CDR3aa: CASSLSTYEQYF
v_gene: TRBV5-4; d_gene: TRBD2; abundance: few; j_gene: TRBJ2-2; len: 16; CDR3nt: TGTGCCAGCGGACGACAGCGGGGCGTGAACACCGGGGAGCTGTTTTTT; CDR3aa: CASGRQRGVNTGELFF
v_gene: TRBV18; d_gene: TRBD1; abundance: -; j_gene: TRBJ2-7; len: 18; CDR3nt: TGTGCCAGCTCAAACTCCCCCTACAGGGGGCGCAGGTCCTACGAGCAGTACTTC; CDR3aa: CASSNSPYRGRRSYEQYF
v_gene: TRBV4-1; d_gene: -; abundance: -; j_gene: TRBJ1-4; len: 16; CDR3nt: TGCGCCAGCAGACTCATTTTGACAACAACTAATGAAAAACTGTTTTTT; CDR3aa: CASRLILTTTNEKLFF
v_gene: TRBV7-2; d_gene: -; abundance: -; j_gene: TRBJ1-2; len: 14; CDR3nt: TGTGCCAGCAGCCCCCGCCGGGGGAACTATGGCTACACCTTC; CDR3aa: CASSPRRGNYGYTF
v_gene: TRBV14; d_gene: TRBD2; abundance: -; j_gene: TRBJ2-3; len: 15; CDR3nt: TGTGCCAGCAGCCTACGGGGGGGCGGTACAGATACGCAGTATTTT; CDR3aa: CASSLRGGGTDTQYF
v_gene: TRBV7-8; d_gene: -; abundance: -; j_gene: TRBJ2-7; len: 14; CDR3nt: TGTGCCAGCAGCTTAGCGGGAGGCCCCTACGAGCAGTACTTC; CDR3aa: CASSLAGGPYEQYF
v_gene: TRBV7-2; d_gene: -; abundance: -; j_gene: TRBJ2-3; len: 17; CDR3nt: TGTGCCAGCAGCTTAGCGCGGCGGGGACACGGGACAGATACGCAGTATTTT; CDR3aa: CASSLARRGHGTDTQYF
v_gene: TRBV19; d_gene: -; abundance: -; j_gene: TRBJ2-5; len: 18; CDR3nt: TGTGCCAGTAGTATAGGTGGACAGACGGGCCCAATACAAGAGACCCAGTACTTC; CDR3aa: CASSIGGQTGPIQETQYF